The 16 T cell receptor beta chains listed next were all sequenced from one sample in a study of blood T cell repertoires in COVID-19. Assay used: immunoSEQ multiplex PCR; TCRdb lists only in-frame clones, some missing. The data contain around 270,000 clones, about 91% of them seen just once; the ten biggest clones take up approximately 2.5%. Sequences were obtained from peripheral blood. The receptors shown here come from a person in their late teens or twenties with COVID-19, enrolled during active disease.

V gene TRBV5-5 combines with J gene TRBJ1-2; D is undetermined. CDR1 and CDR2 from the germline V gene are SGHKS and YYEKEE (reference sequence). CDR3 length: 13 residues. Trimming pared 1 base from V and 1 base from J, leaving 5 bases between. The CDR3 protein is CASSLQYNYGYTF. The CDR3 region has the DNA TGTGCCAGCAGCTTGCAGTATAACTATGGCTACACCTTC.

This chain connects TRBV27 to TRBJ2-7; no reliable D call. The V gene's germline CDR1 is MNHEY and CDR2 SMNVEV (reference sequence). The germline V and J ends were trimmed by 2 bases and 2 bases, with 10 bases remaining between them. The CDR3 contains 14 residues. CDR3 nucleotides: TGTGCCAGCAGTTTACTAGTAAGTGCCTACGAGCAGTACTTC. Protein product: CASSLLVSAYEQYF.

The chain combines TRBV4-1 with TRBJ2-1; 7 bases fit TRBD2. Germline CDR1 is MGHRA and CDR2 is YSYEKL. With V trimmed by 3 bases and J by 12 bases, 5 bases remained unmatched. This CDR3 contains 12 residues. The CDR3 coding sequence is TGCGCCAGCAGCCACCCGGGGGGACGGCAGTTCTTC. Translation: CASSHPGGRQFF.

V and J are TRBV5-6 and TRBJ1-5, with 8 bases identical to TRBD1. Germline CDR1 and CDR2: SGHDT and YYEEEE. V shed 3 bases and J 1 base; nucleotides not matched to a gene: 3. There are 15 residues in the CDR3. The CDR3 DNA reads as TGTGCCAGCAGCTCTCGGACAGGGAGCAATCAGCCCCAGCATTTT. Its translation is CASSSRTGSNQPQHF. Full variable domain (rest looked up from reference TRBV5-6 and TRBJ1-5): DAGVTQSPTHLIKTRGQQVTLRCSPKSGHDTVSWYQQALGQGPQFIFQYYEEEERQRGNFPDRFSGHQFPNYSSELNVNALLLGDSALYLCASSSRTGSNQPQHFGDGTRLSIL.

V and J are TRBV4-1 and TRBJ2-1, with 8 bases matching TRBD1. Germline-derived CDR1 and CDR2 are MGHRA and YSYEKL. J gave up 2 bases and V 0 bases, and 6 bases lay outside the gene matches. The CDR3 is 17 amino acids. CDR3 nucleotide sequence: TGCGCCAGCAGCCAAGACAGGGGGCGGTTTCCCTACAATGAGCAGTTCTTC. This translates into CASSQDRGRFPYNEQFF.

This clone was recorded many times. V and J are TRBV30 and TRBJ1-2; TRBD1 is a possible D gene (5 bases). CDR3 length equals 15 residues. V lost 4 bases and J lost 0, with 15 bases in between. The V gene's germline CDR1 is GTSNPN and CDR2 SVGIG (reference sequence). The CDR3 bases are TGTGCCTGGACTCCACCAGGGCGACCTAACTATGGCTACACCTTC. This gives the protein CAWTPPGRPNYGYTF.

The V gene is TRBV11-2, the J gene TRBJ2-5; 14 bases line up with TRBD2. The V gene's germline CDR1 is SGHAT and CDR2 FQNNGV. V lost 1 base and J lost 4; bases outside the gene matches: 5. The CDR3 extends over 17 amino acids. CDR3: CASSLVGLAGGGETQYF. The CDR3 nucleotides read TGTGCCAGCAGCTTAGTTGGACTAGCGGGAGGCGGAGAGACCCAGTACTTC.

The rearrangement links TRBV13 to TRBJ1-1; a possible D gene is TRBD1 (5 bases). The CDR3 contains 14 residues. Trimming stripped 1 base from V and 4 bases from J, with 10 bases between. Germline CDR1 is PRHDT and CDR2 is FYEKMQ (reference sequence). The DNA for the CDR3 is TGTGCCAGCAGCTTAGTGGGGGGGGGCACTGAAGCTTTCTTT. Translating it yields CASSLVGGGTEAFF.

This clone occurred once. This chain uses TRBV2 with TRBJ1-1, with 9 bases matching TRBD1. V shed 5 bases and J 0 bases; nucleotides not matched to a gene: 10. This CDR3 is 17 amino acids long. CDR1 and CDR2 from the germline V gene are SNHLY and FYNNEI. The CDR3 sequence is CASSLQGAGILNTEAFF. The CDR3 DNA follows: TGTGCCAGCAGTTTACAGGGGGCGGGTATATTGAACACTGAAGCTTTCTTT.

The genes are TRBV25-1 and TRBJ1-3; D not resolved. In germline, CDR1 is MGHDK, CDR2 SYGVNS. The CDR3 consists of 17 residues. Trimming shortened V by 0 bases and J by 1 base, and 13 bases separated the two germline ends. As DNA, the CDR3 is TGTGCCAGCAGTGAATATAGGTCCAGACTATCTGGAAACACCATATATTTT. Amino acids: CASSEYRSRLSGNTIYF. Complete variable domain (other parts from reference TRBV25-1 and TRBJ1-3): EADIYQTPRYLVIGTGKKITLECSQTMGHDKMYWYQQDPGMELHLIHYSYGVNSTEKGDLSSESTVSRIRTEHFPLTLESARPSHTSQYLCASSEYRSRLSGNTIYFGEGSWLTVV.

The chain has TRBV5-1 and TRBJ1-4; D uncertain. The CDR3 length is 15 residues. Germline V CDR1 and CDR2: SGHRS, YFSETQ. V was trimmed by 0 bases and J by 8 bases, leaving 14 bases between them. CDR3 DNA sequence: TGCGCCAGCAGCTTGGGAGGTGCAACTAGAGAAAAACTGTTTTTT. This codes for CASSLGGATREKLFF.

This sequence joins TRBV10-3 and TRBJ1-1; 7 bases line up with TRBD1. V was clipped by 0 bases and J by 4 bases; unmatched bases: 5. CDR1 is ENHRY, CDR2 SYGVKD, per germline. The CDR3 is made up of 15 amino acids. CDR3 loop: CAISESGQWGTEAFF. The CDR3, as DNA: TGTGCCATCAGTGAGTCGGGACAGTGGGGCACTGAAGCTTTCTTT.

V usage is TRBV29-1 and J usage is TRBJ1-3; no clear D. The germline V gene encodes CDR1 SQVTM and CDR2 ANQGSEA. Trimming cost V 4 bases and J 0 bases, with 10 bases left between them. CDR3 size: 14 residues. The CDR3 is CSVVRQTSGNTIYF. The CDR3 coding sequence is TGCAGCGTTGTCAGGCAGACCTCTGGAAACACCATATATTTT.

The sample holds a few counts of this clone. CDR3 protein: CASSDPSGRGGYTF. The CDR3 nucleotides read TGTGCCAGCAGTGACCCGTCAGGGCGAGGTGGCTACACCTTC. The chain employs TRBV2 and TRBJ1-2; D may be TRBD1 (5 bases). The CDR3 contains 14 residues. The germline V and J ends were trimmed by 3 bases and 7 bases, with 15 bases remaining between them. Germline values: CDR1 SNHLY, CDR2 FYNNEI.

This chain connects TRBV6-4 to TRBJ2-3; 7 bases align to TRBD2. Germline CDR1 and CDR2: MRHNA and SNTAGT. V lost 4 bases and J lost 3; bases outside the gene matches: 1. The CDR3 sequence is 13 residues long. The CDR3 spells CASSAGGTDTQYF. CDR3 nucleotides: TGTGCCAGCAGTGCCGGGGGGACAGATACGCAGTATTTT.

CDR3 loop: CASSRTGVDQPQHF. Written as DNA, the CDR3 is TGCGCCAGCAGCCGCACAGGGGTAGATCAGCCCCAGCATTTT. The genes are TRBV4-3 and TRBJ1-5; 7 nucleotides match TRBD1. The CDR3 totals 14 residues. Trimming cost V 4 bases and J 5 bases; bases outside gene matches: 5. CDR1 LGHNA and CDR2 YSLEER come from the germline V gene.